A single T cell receptor (beta chain) is shown here with its context. As yet, its antigen is unknown. A much larger clone is a single base away; this may be a read error. This sample is part of a study of blood T cells in healthy people across ages. The V end lost 1 base, the J end lost 5 bases, and 8 bases lay between the germline ends. The CDR3 has 13 residues. Germline lookup yields CDR1 SGHTA and CDR2 FQGNSA. Study observations and caveats: Long-lived donors carried more naive CD4+ cells and greater diversity than aged donors.

Primers used in a second PCR of about 7 to 11 cycles were a sample-barcoded 5' primer and a J-beta primer mix. A tag from a template-switch adaptor with 12 random nucleotides marked each cDNA molecule. TCRdb independently ran MiXCR on the 5' RACE reads; one entry per CDR3 protein. The data show about 770,000 distinct CDR3 sequences, under 45% seen once. The TCR sequence derives from a man in his sixties in good health. Material for sequencing was blood. The chain employs TRBV7-2 and TRBJ2-5; unclear D gene. CDR3 sequence (DNA): TGTGCCAGCAGCTTAGTTGTTCACGAGACCCAGTACTTC. Translated: CASSLVVHETQYF. Full variable domain (remainder filled in from reference TRBV7-2 and TRBJ2-5): GAGVSQSPSNKVTEKGKDVELRCDPISGHTALYWYRQSLGQGLEFLIYFQGNSAPDKSGLPSDRFSAERTGGSVSTLTIQRTQQEDSAVYLCASSLVVHETQYFGPGTRLLVL.